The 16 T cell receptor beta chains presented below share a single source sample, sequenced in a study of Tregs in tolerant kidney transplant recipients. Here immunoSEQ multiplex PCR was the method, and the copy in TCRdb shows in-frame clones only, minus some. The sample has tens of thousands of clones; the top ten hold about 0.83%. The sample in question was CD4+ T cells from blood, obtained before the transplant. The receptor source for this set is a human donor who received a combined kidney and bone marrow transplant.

This CDR3 is CASSYSSGYNSPLHF. CDR3 DNA (partial): TGTGCCAGCAGTTACTCATCGGGGTATAATTCACCC. The rearrangement links TRBV6-2 or TRBV6-3 to TRBJ1-6; D unclear. The read ends 3 residues before the CDR3 terminus; that terminus is restored from the germline J gene. Trimming pared 0 bases from V and 4 bases from J, leaving 7 bases between. Germline assignment: CDR1 MNHEY and CDR2 SVGEGT. This CDR3 comprises 15 residues.

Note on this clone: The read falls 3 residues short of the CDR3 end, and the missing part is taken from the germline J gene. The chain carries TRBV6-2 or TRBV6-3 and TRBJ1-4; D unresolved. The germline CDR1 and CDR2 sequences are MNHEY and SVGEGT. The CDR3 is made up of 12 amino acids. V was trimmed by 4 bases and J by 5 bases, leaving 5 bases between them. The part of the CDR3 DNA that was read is TGTGCCAGCAGTTCGCAGAATGAAAAA. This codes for CASSSQNEK. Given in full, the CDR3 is CASSSQNEKLFF.

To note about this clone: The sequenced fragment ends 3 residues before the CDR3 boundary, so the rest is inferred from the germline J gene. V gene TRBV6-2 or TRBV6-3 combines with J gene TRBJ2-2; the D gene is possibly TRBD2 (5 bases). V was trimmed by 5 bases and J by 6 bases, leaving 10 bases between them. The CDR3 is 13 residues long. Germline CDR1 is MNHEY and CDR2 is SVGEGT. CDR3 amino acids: CASSNGVAGELFF. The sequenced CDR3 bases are TGTGCCAGCAGTAACGGGGTGGCCGGGGAG.

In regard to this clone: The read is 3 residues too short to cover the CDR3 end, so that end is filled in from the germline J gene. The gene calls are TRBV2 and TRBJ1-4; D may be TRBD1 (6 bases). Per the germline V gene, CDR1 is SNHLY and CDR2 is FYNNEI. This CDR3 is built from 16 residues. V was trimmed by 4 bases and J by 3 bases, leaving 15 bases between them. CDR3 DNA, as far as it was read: TGTGCCAGCAGTGCGTGGCGGGGGCCGGCTAATGAAAAA. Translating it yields CASSAWRGPANEK. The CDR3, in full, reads CASSAWRGPANEKLFF.

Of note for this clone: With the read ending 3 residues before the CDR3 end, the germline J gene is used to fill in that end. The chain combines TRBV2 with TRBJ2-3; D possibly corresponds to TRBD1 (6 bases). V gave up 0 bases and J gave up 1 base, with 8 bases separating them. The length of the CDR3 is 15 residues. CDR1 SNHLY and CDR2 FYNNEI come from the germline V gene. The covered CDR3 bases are TGTGCCAGCAGTGAAGCGGGGGCGCGCACAGATACG. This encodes CASSEAGARTDT. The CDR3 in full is CASSEAGARTDTQYF.

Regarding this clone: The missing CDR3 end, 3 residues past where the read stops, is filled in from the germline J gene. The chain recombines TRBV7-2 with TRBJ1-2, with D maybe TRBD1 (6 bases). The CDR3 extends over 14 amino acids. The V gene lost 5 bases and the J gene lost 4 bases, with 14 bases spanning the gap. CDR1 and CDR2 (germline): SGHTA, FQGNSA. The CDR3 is CASSLPDSLYGYTF. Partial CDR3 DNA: TGTGCCAGCAGCCTCCCGGACAGCCTCTATGGC.

The CDR3 reads CASSSHYEQYF. The sequenced part of the CDR3 DNA is TGTGCCAGCAGCTCCCACTACGAG. The chain has TRBV7-2 and TRBJ2-7; no firm D call. The read gets to within 3 residues of the CDR3 end, and the germline J gene fills in the rest. The CDR3 is 11 residues long. Trimming pared 4 bases from V and 3 bases from J, leaving 4 bases between. The germline V gene encodes CDR1 SGHTA and CDR2 FQGNSA.

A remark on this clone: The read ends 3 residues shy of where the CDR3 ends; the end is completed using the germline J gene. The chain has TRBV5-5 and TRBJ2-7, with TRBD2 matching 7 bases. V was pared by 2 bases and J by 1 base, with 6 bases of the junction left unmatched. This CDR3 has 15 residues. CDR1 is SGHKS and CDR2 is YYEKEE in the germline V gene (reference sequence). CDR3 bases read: TGTGCCAGCAGCTTCTCTATCGGGGGGTCCTACGAG. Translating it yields CASSFSIGGSYE. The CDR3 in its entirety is CASSFSIGGSYEQYF.

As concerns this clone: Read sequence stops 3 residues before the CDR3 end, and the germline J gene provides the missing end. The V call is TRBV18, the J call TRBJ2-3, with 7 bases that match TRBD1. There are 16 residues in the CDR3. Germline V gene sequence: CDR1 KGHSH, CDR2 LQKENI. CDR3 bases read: TGTGCCAGCTCACCAGATGGACAGGTAGTAGTTGGCACG. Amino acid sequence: CASSPDGQVVVGT. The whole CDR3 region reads CASSPDGQVVVGTQYF. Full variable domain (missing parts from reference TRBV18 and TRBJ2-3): NAGVMQNPRHLVRRRGQEARLRCSPMKGHSHVYWYRQLPEEGLKFMVYLQKENIIDESGMPKERFSAEFPKEGPSILRIQQVVRGDSAAYFCASSPDGQVVVGTQYFGPGTRLTVL.

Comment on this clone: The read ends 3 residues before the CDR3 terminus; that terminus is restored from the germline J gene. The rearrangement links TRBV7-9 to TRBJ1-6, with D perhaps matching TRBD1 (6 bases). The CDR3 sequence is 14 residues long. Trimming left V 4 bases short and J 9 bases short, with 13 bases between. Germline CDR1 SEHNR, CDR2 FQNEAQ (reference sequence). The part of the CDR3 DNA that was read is TGTGCCAGCAGCTACCAGGAGGGGGTTTCACCC. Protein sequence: CASSYQEGVSP. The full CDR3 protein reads CASSYQEGVSPLHF.

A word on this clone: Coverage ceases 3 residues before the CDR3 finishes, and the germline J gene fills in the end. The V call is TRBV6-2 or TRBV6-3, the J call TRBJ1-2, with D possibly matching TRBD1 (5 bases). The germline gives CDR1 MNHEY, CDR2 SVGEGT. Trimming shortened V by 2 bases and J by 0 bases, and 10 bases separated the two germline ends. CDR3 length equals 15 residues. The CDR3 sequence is CASSYGATSNYGYTF. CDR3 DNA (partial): TGTGCCAGCAGTTACGGGGCAACTTCTAACTATGGC.

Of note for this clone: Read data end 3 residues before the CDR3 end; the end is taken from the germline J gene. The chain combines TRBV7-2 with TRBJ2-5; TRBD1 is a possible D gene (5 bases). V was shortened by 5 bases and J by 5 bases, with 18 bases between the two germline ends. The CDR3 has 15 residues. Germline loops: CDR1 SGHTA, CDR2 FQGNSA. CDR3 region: CASSPGGASVETQYF. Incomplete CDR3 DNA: TGTGCCAGCAGCCCGGGTGGGGCTAGTGTGGAGACC. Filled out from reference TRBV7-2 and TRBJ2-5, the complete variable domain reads GAGVSQSPSNKVTEKGKDVELRCDPISGHTALYWYRQSLGQGLEFLIYFQGNSAPDKSGLPSDRFSAERTGGSVSTLTIQRTQQEDSAVYLCASSPGGASVETQYFGPGTRLLVL.

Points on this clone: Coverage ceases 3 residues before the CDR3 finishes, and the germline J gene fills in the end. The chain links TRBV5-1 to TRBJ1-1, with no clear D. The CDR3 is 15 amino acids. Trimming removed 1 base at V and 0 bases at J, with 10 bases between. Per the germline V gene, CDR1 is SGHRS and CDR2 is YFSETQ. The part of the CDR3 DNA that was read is TGCGCCAGCAGCTTGTTTCAGGTGATGAACACTGAA. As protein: CASSLFQVMNTE. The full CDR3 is CASSLFQVMNTEAFF.

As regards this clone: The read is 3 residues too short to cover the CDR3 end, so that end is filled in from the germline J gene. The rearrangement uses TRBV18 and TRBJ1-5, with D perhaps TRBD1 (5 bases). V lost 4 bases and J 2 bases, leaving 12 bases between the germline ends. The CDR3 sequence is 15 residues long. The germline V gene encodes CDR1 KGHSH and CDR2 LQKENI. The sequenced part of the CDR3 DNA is TGTGCCAGCTCACAGGGGTCGAGGGGCAATCAGCCC. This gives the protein CASSQGSRGNQP. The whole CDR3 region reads CASSQGSRGNQPQHF.

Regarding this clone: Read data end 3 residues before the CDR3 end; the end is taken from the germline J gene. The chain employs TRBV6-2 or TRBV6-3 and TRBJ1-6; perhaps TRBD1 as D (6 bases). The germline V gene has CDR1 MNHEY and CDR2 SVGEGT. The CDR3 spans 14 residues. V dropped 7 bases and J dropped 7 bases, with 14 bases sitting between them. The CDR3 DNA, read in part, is TGTGCCAGCATCCTGGGACATCGGAATTCACCC. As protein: CASILGHRNSP. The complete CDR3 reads CASILGHRNSPLHF.

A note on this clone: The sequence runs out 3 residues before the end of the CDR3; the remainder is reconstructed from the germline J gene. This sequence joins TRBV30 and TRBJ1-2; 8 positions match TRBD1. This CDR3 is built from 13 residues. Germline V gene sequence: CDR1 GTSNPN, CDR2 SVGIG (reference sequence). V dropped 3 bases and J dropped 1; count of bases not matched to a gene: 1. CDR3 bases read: TGTGCCTGGAGCGACAGGGGTAACTATGGC. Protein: CAWSDRGNYG. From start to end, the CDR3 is CAWSDRGNYGYTF.